The 7 T cell receptor beta chains below were found in one sample sequenced in a study of T cell repertoires in cytomegalovirus infection. TCRdb recomputed calls from the reads with MiXCR, one row per CDR3 protein. The sample yields 450,000 to 600,000 distinct CDR3 sequences, about 42% seen once. These TCRs' antigens remain unknown. The sequencing here drew on cultured PBMCs, taken from culture after CMV antigen stimulation. These receptors were collected from a human donor in good health (CMV status not recorded). Some clones in this sample may be carry-over from other donors' samples.

The chain links TRBV19 to TRBJ1-5, with D possibly matching TRBD1 (5 bases). This CDR3 contains 15 residues. Per germline, CDR1 LNHDA and CDR2 SQIVND (reference sequence). V was cut by 8 bases and J by 4 bases, with 18 bases left in between. CDR3 nucleotide sequence: TGTGCCAGTCAATCGGGACCATCGAAGAATCAGCCCCAGCATTTT. It is translated as CASQSGPSKNQPQHF. The whole variable domain, filled in from reference TRBV19 and TRBJ1-5, reads DGGITQSPKYLFRKEGQNVTLSCEQNLNHDAMYWYRQDPGQGLRLIYYSQIVNDFQKGDIAEGYSVSREKKESFPLTVTSAQKNPTAFYLCASQSGPSKNQPQHFGDGTRLSIL.

The chain links TRBV7-9 to TRBJ2-7, with 9 bases aligning to TRBD1. With 5 bases clipped from V and 3 bases from J, the junction kept 8 bases outside the gene matches. CDR1 is SEHNR and CDR2 is FQNEAQ in the germline V gene (reference sequence). The CDR3 extends over 15 amino acids. In DNA form, the CDR3 reads TGTGCCAGCAGCGACCGGGACAGGGCGAACTACGAGCAGTACTTC. This sequence encodes CASSDRDRANYEQYF. Full variable domain (missing parts from reference TRBV7-9 and TRBJ2-7): DTGVSQNPRHKITKRGQNVTFRCDPISEHNRLYWYRQTLGQGPEFLTYFQNEAQLEKSRLLSDRFSAERPKGSFSTLEIQRTEQGDSAMYLCASSDRDRANYEQYFGPGTRLTVT.

The chain is built from TRBV7-2 and TRBJ2-5; D remains ambiguous. Trimming pared 5 bases from V and 2 bases from J, leaving 12 bases between. The CDR3 runs to 14 residues. Per germline, CDR1 SGHTA and CDR2 FQGNSA. The CDR3 DNA is TGTGCCAGCAGCAAAAGGAGTGGTCAAGAGACCCAGTACTTC. Translation gives CASSKRSGQETQYF. Combining the CDR3 with reference TRBV7-2 and TRBJ2-5 gives the whole variable domain GAGVSQSPSNKVTEKGKDVELRCDPISGHTALYWYRQSLGQGLEFLIYFQGNSAPDKSGLPSDRFSAERTGGSVSTLTIQRTQQEDSAVYLCASSKRSGQETQYFGPGTRLLVL.

The chain uses TRBV7-8 and TRBJ1-1; D possibly corresponds to TRBD1 (5 bases). Germline V CDR1 and CDR2: SGHVS, FQNEAQ. This CDR3 region has 14 residues. V lost 2 bases and J 4 bases, leaving 11 bases between the germline ends. DNA of the CDR3: TGTGCCAGCAGCTTACGGGGGAGGGGCACTGAAGCTTTCTTT. Amino acids: CASSLRGRGTEAFF.

Note on this clonotype: A read error may be the cause here, since a much bigger clone is one base away. The rearrangement joins TRBV7-2 to TRBJ1-1; D is ambiguous. This CDR3 has 14 amino acids. From germline, CDR1 is SGHTA and CDR2 FQGNSA. The CDR3 spells CASSLKGVGTDAFF. The DNA of the CDR3 is TGTGCCAGCAGCTTAAAGGGCGTCGGCACTGATGCTTTCTTT.

The V gene is TRBV7-2, the J gene TRBJ2-1, with 11 bases matching TRBD1. Germline lookup yields CDR1 SGHTA and CDR2 FQGNSA. V lost 2 bases to trimming and J lost 5 bases; unmatched junction nucleotides: 2. The CDR3 extends over 15 amino acids. The CDR3 spells CASSLMGQGDNEQFF. DNA for the CDR3: TGTGCCAGCAGCTTAATGGGACAGGGGGACAATGAGCAGTTCTTC.

For the CDR3, the DNA is TGTGCCAGCAGTGAACGACAGGGTAGCACTGAAGCTTTCTTT. Residues: CASSERQGSTEAFF. The V and J genes are TRBV6-1 and TRBJ1-1, with 7 bases aligning to TRBD1. Germline CDR1 and CDR2: MNHNS and SASEGT. This CDR3 comprises 14 residues. V shed 2 bases and J 4 bases; nucleotides not matched to a gene: 4.